This is a list of T cell receptor beta chains from one sample in a study of blood T cell repertoires in COVID-19. Libraries were prepared by immunoSEQ multiplex PCR; TCRdb keeps only in-frame clonotypes and omits some of them. The sample holds around 250,000 clones, roughly 84% seen once. Sequencing input: peripheral blood. Receptor source: a woman between 35 and 50 years old who had recovered from COVID-19. Each CDR3 is given with its conserved first and last residue. The D gene is left open where the match is weak. Not every row has a clone size; where given, it reads once, few, many or a size class.

V: TRBV9
J: TRBJ2-2
D: TRBD1
size: NA
length: 16
DNA: TGTGCCAGCAGCGTACGGGACAGGATAAACACCGGGGAGCTGTTTTTT
CDR3: CASSVRDRINTGELFF

V: TRBV3-1/TRBV3-2
J: TRBJ2-2
D: NA
size: NA
length: 17
DNA: TGTGCCAGCAGCCAAGATATTTCCCCGGGTTATCCCGGGGAGCTGTTTTTT
CDR3: CASSQDISPGYPGELFF

V: TRBV30
J: TRBJ1-5
D: TRBD1
size: NA
length: 13
DNA: TGTGCCTGGGGGACAGGGGTTAATCAGCCCCAGCATTTT
CDR3: CAWGTGVNQPQHF

V: TRBV7-6
J: TRBJ2-2
D: NA
size: NA
length: 15
DNA: TGTGCCAGCAGCTCGACAGAAAGACTCGCCGGGGAGCTGTTTTTT
CDR3: CASSSTERLAGELFF

V: TRBV3-1/TRBV3-2
J: TRBJ1-5
D: NA
size: NA
length: 13
DNA: TGTGCCAGCAGCCACAGTGGCAATCAGCCCCAGCATTTT
CDR3: CASSHSGNQPQHF

V: TRBV7-9
J: TRBJ1-4
D: TRBD1
size: NA
length: 15
DNA: TGTGCCAGCAGCTCCTGGGACAGGGGGCGTGAAAAACTGTTTTTT
CDR3: CASSSWDRGREKLFF

V: TRBV19
J: TRBJ1-5
D: TRBD1
size: NA
length: 15
DNA: TGTGCCAGTAGTATGGACAGGGAATATAATCAGCCCCAGCATTTT
CDR3: CASSMDREYNQPQHF

V: TRBV28
J: TRBJ2-3
D: TRBD1
size: few
length: 12
DNA: TGTGCCAGCAGATATCCAGGGGGTACGCAGTATTTT
CDR3: CASRYPGGTQYF

V: TRBV28
J: TRBJ2-3
D: NA
size: NA
length: 16
DNA: TGTGCCAGCAGTAAAACAGGGACTACTAGCACAGATACGCAGTATTTT
CDR3: CASSKTGTTSTDTQYF

V: TRBV6-2/TRBV6-3
J: TRBJ2-7
D: NA
size: NA
length: 13
DNA: TGTGCCAGCAGTCACGGGCTCGCGGGCGAGCAGTACTTC
CDR3: CASSHGLAGEQYF

V: TRBV5-1
J: TRBJ2-5
D: TRBD1
size: once
length: 17
DNA: TGCGCCAGCAGCTTAGGGGACAGGGGACCCGACCAAGAGACCCAGTACTTC
CDR3: CASSLGDRGPDQETQYF

V: TRBV19
J: TRBJ1-1
D: NA
size: NA
length: 14
DNA: TGTGCCAGTAGTATCGTGGGGCGGAACACTGAAGCTTTCTTT
CDR3: CASSIVGRNTEAFF

V: TRBV28
J: TRBJ2-3
D: TRBD1
size: NA
length: 15
DNA: TGTGCCAGCAGTTACCACGGACAGGGTAAAGATACGCAGTATTTT
CDR3: CASSYHGQGKDTQYF

V: TRBV5-1
J: TRBJ2-2
D: TRBD1
size: NA
length: 14
DNA: TGCGCCAGCAGCACTTTGACAGGGCCAGGGGAGCTGTTTTTT
CDR3: CASSTLTGPGELFF

V: TRBV2
J: TRBJ2-7
D: TRBD2
size: NA
length: 16
DNA: TGTGCCAGCAGTACCAAGCAGGGTGGGGGGGCCTACGAGCAGTACTTC
CDR3: CASSTKQGGGAYEQYF

V: TRBV2
J: TRBJ1-5
D: TRBD1
size: NA
length: 16
DNA: TGTGCCAGCAGTGTGGAGACAGGGGACCGAAATCAGCCCCAGCATTTT
CDR3: CASSVETGDRNQPQHF

V: TRBV28
J: TRBJ1-1
D: TRBD1
size: NA
length: 15
DNA: TGTGCCAGCAGTCCCCAACAGGGGGGGAACACTGAAGCTTTCTTT
CDR3: CASSPQQGGNTEAFF

V: TRBV28
J: TRBJ1-2
D: TRBD1
size: NA
length: 14
DNA: TGTGCCAGCAGCCAAAGGGACAGCTTCTATGGCTACACCTTC
CDR3: CASSQRDSFYGYTF

V: TRBV20-1
J: TRBJ2-1
D: TRBD2
size: NA
length: 13
DNA: TGCAGTGCTAGTGGGGGGGCCTACAATGAGCAGTTCTTC
CDR3: CSASGGAYNEQFF

V: TRBV6-1
J: TRBJ2-7
D: NA
size: NA
length: 13
DNA: TGTGCCAGCAGTGAAGCGGTAGGGGGTGAGCAGTACTTC
CDR3: CASSEAVGGEQYF

V: TRBV21-1
J: TRBJ1-1
D: NA
size: NA
length: 14
DNA: TGTGCCAGATTCCAACAGGGGGCTGGCACTGAAGCTTTCTTT
CDR3: CARFQQGAGTEAFF

V: TRBV6-2/TRBV6-3
J: TRBJ1-5
D: TRBD1
size: NA
length: 14
DNA: TGTGCCAGCAGTCGGGGGACAGGATCCCAGCCCCAGCATTTT
CDR3: CASSRGTGSQPQHF

V: TRBV28
J: TRBJ1-2
D: TRBD1
size: NA
length: 16
DNA: TGTGCCAGCAGTTTAAATGTGCAGGGGGCGTACTATGGCTACACCTTC
CDR3: CASSLNVQGAYYGYTF

V: TRBV19
J: TRBJ1-5
D: NA
size: few
length: 13
DNA: TGTGCCAGTAGTATACAGGACAATCAGCCCCAGCATTTT
CDR3: CASSIQDNQPQHF

V: TRBV28
J: TRBJ1-5
D: NA
size: NA
length: 16
DNA: TGTGCCAGCAGGGACTCGGGTACGCTACCAAATCAGCCCCAGCATTTT
CDR3: CASRDSGTLPNQPQHF

V: TRBV15
J: TRBJ1-4
D: NA
size: NA
length: 14
DNA: TGTGCCACCAGCAGAAAACAGGGAGGGGAAAAACTGTTTTTT
CDR3: CATSRKQGGEKLFF

V: TRBV28
J: TRBJ1-4
D: NA
size: NA
length: 12
DNA: TGTGCCAGCATGCGGTTAAATGAAAAACTGTTTTTT
CDR3: CASMRLNEKLFF

V: TRBV16
J: TRBJ2-7
D: NA
size: once
length: 12
DNA: TGTGCCAGCAGCCATGCGGCCCGCGAGCAGTACTTC
CDR3: CASSHAAREQYF

V: TRBV7-9
J: TRBJ2-1
D: TRBD1
size: NA
length: 15
DNA: TGTGCCAGCAGCCGGTCCAGGCAGGGGGCAGATGAGCAGTTCTTC
CDR3: CASSRSRQGADEQFF

V: TRBV5-1
J: TRBJ2-2
D: TRBD1
size: NA
length: 18
DNA: TGCGCCAGCAGCATTACACCCGGGACAGGGGGCGGTATCGGGGAGCTGTTTTTT
CDR3: CASSITPGTGGGIGELFF

V: TRBV5-6
J: TRBJ1-1
D: NA
size: NA
length: 14
DNA: TGTGCCAGCAGCTTGGTTCCAGGGAACACTGAAGCTTTCTTT
CDR3: CASSLVPGNTEAFF

V: TRBV5-5
J: TRBJ1-5
D: NA
size: NA
length: 15
DNA: TGTGCCAGCAGCTTGTGGCAGGGTGACAATCAGCCCCAGCATTTT
CDR3: CASSLWQGDNQPQHF

V: TRBV5-6
J: TRBJ1-3
D: NA
size: many
length: 15
DNA: TGTGCCAGCAGCTTGGGACAGAGCTCTGGAAACACCATATATTTT
CDR3: CASSLGQSSGNTIYF

V: TRBV3-1/TRBV3-2
J: TRBJ2-4
D: NA
size: NA
length: 15
DNA: TGTGCCAGCAGCCAAGTTCTAGGACAGAAAAACATTCAGTACTTC
CDR3: CASSQVLGQKNIQYF

V: TRBV2
J: TRBJ1-5
D: NA
size: NA
length: 15
DNA: TGTGCCAGCTATAAAGTAGAAGCTAGCAATCAGCCCCAGCATTTT
CDR3: CASYKVEASNQPQHF

V: TRBV2
J: TRBJ2-4
D: NA
size: once
length: 15
DNA: TGTGCCAGCAGTGAAAGTTGGCTAGCCAAAAACATTCAGTACTTC
CDR3: CASSESWLAKNIQYF

V: TRBV6-5
J: TRBJ1-1
D: NA
size: NA
length: 14
DNA: TGTGCCAGCAGCCGACAGGCCTCCTACACTGAAGCTTTCTTT
CDR3: CASSRQASYTEAFF

V: TRBV19
J: TRBJ2-7
D: NA
size: NA
length: 14
DNA: TGTGCCAGTAGCTTCAAGGACAGACCCTACGAGCAGTACTTC
CDR3: CASSFKDRPYEQYF

V: TRBV7-9
J: TRBJ2-1
D: NA
size: NA
length: 19
DNA: TGTGCCAGCAGCTTAGCGAGTGCACCCAGGGGAATTTGGATTAATGAGCAGTTCTTC
CDR3: CASSLASAPRGIWINEQFF

V: TRBV9
J: TRBJ1-5
D: TRBD1
size: once
length: 15
DNA: TGTGCCAGCAGCCCAGACGGGACAGGGAATCAGCCCCAGCATTTT
CDR3: CASSPDGTGNQPQHF

V: TRBV18
J: TRBJ1-5
D: NA
size: once
length: 13
DNA: TGTGCCAGCTCACCTGCGGGAAATCAGCCCCAGCATTTT
CDR3: CASSPAGNQPQHF

V: TRBV12-3/TRBV12-4
J: TRBJ1-2
D: NA
size: NA
length: 13
DNA: TGTGCCAGCAAGGTCGGGTGGATGGGTGGCTACACCTTC
CDR3: CASKVGWMGGYTF

V: TRBV28
J: TRBJ1-6
D: TRBD1
size: few
length: 18
DNA: TGTGCCAGCAGTTTATTGCTTGGTGACGGACAGGAGAGTTCACCCCTCCACTTT
CDR3: CASSLLLGDGQESSPLHF

V: TRBV18
J: TRBJ1-4
D: NA
size: NA
length: 15
DNA: TGTGCCAGCACGACAAAGACAGACACAAATGAAAAACTGTTTTTT
CDR3: CASTTKTDTNEKLFF

V: TRBV7-2
J: TRBJ2-5
D: TRBD1
size: NA
length: 14
DNA: TGTGCCAGCAGCTCGGACAGGGGGCGAGAGACCCAGTACTTC
CDR3: CASSSDRGRETQYF

V: TRBV9
J: TRBJ1-5
D: NA
size: NA
length: 13
DNA: TGTGCCAGCAGCGGCGATTCGACGGGGCCCCAGCATTTT
CDR3: CASSGDSTGPQHF